The 19 T cell receptor beta chains listed next were all sequenced from one sample in a study of shared clonotypes between healthy human individuals. TCRdb keeps only in-frame clones here, not all; method: immunoSEQ multiplex PCR. The repertoire holds millions of clones, with about 95% as singletons. Specimen: naive CD4+ T cells sorted from blood. Subset given: CD45RA+ positively selected. These receptor sequences come from a man younger than 35 in good health.

V and J are TRBV6-6 and TRBJ1-1; D uncertain. The CDR3 is made up of 14 amino acids. V gave up 7 bases and J gave up 0 bases, with 12 bases separating them. Per the germline V gene, CDR1 is MNHNY and CDR2 is SVGAGI (reference sequence). CDR3 DNA sequence: TGTGCCAGCACCCGGGGTAGGATGAACACTGAAGCTTTCTTT. This encodes CASTRGRMNTEAFF.

This chain uses TRBV25-1 with TRBJ2-3; possibly TRBD1 or TRBD2 for D (5 bases each). CDR1 is MGHDK, CDR2 SYGVNS, per germline. The CDR3 runs 14 residues. The V and J ends lost 11 bases and 0 bases respectively, with 15 bases between them. The DNA of the CDR3 is TGTGCCCTCCGGGGCCCCCTTAGCACAGATACGCAGTATTTT. Translating gives CALRGPLSTDTQYF.

This clone was seen a handful of times. The chain uses TRBV28 and TRBJ1-5; D call uncertain. CDR3 length equals 15 residues. Deletions cut 5 bases from V and 2 bases from J, with 13 bases between. The germline gives CDR1 MDHEN, CDR2 SYDVKM. CDR3 sequence: CASSPPGSGNQPQHF. CDR3 bases: TGTGCCAGCAGTCCCCCGGGATCGGGCAATCAGCCCCAGCATTTT. Looking up the rest from reference TRBV28 and TRBJ1-5 gives the full variable domain: DVKVTQSSRYLVKRTGEKVFLECVQDMDHENMFWYRQDPGLGLRLIYFSYDVKMKEKGDIPEGYSVSREKKERFSLILESASTNQTSMYLCASSPPGSGNQPQHFGDGTRLSIL.

The V gene is TRBV6-6, the J gene TRBJ2-7; 14 bases line up with TRBD2. Losses at the gene ends were 7 bases for V and 6 bases for J; bases not matched to a gene: 8. CDR1 is MNHNY, CDR2 SVGAGI, per germline (reference sequence). CDR3 length equals 15 residues. CDR3 coding DNA: TGTGCCAGCACTCCGACCGGGACTAGCGGGAGCGAGCAGTACTTC. This translates into CASTPTGTSGSEQYF.

The rearrangement joins TRBV14 to TRBJ2-7; 8 bases fit TRBD1. The trim removed 0 bases at V and 2 bases at J, leaving 12 bases unmatched. This CDR3 is built from 18 residues. The germline gives CDR1 SGHDN, CDR2 FVKESK. In nucleotides, the CDR3 is TGTGCCAGCAGCCAAGAAGTACAGGACAGGGTTTATCCCTACGAGCAGTACTTC. Encoded protein: CASSQEVQDRVYPYEQYF.

V gene TRBV6-1 combines with J gene TRBJ1-5; no reliable D call. CDR1 and CDR2 (germline): MNHNS, SASEGT. The germline V and J ends were trimmed by 4 bases and 6 bases, with 13 bases remaining between them. This CDR3 has 14 residues. CDR3 amino acids: CASSGWDRGQPQHF. The CDR3 DNA reads TGTGCCAGCAGTGGATGGGATCGTGGTCAGCCCCAGCATTTT.

This chain links TRBV6-1 with TRBJ2-3, with D maybe TRBD1 (5 bases). Trimming shortened V by 4 bases and J by 2 bases, and 16 bases separated the two germline ends. Germline assignment: CDR1 MNHNS and CDR2 SASEGT. The CDR3 consists of 16 residues. CDR3 in DNA: TGTGCCAGCAGTGGGGGTCCAGGGCCATACACAGATACGCAGTATTTT. Translating it yields CASSGGPGPYTDTQYF.

The rearrangement links TRBV7-2 to TRBJ1-5; weak D call: TRBD1 (5 bases). Trimming removed 5 bases at V and 5 bases at J, with 13 bases between. The germline gives CDR1 SGHTA, CDR2 FQGNSA. This CDR3 is 14 amino acids long. The CDR3 region has the DNA TGTGCCAGCAGCCCAGGGTTGGGGGATCAGCCCCAGCATTTT. Protein sequence: CASSPGLGDQPQHF.

V usage is TRBV5-1 and J usage is TRBJ2-3; 9 bases line up with TRBD1. The germline V gene encodes CDR1 SGHRS and CDR2 YFSETQ. The J segment lost 0 bases and the V segment lost 7 bases, leaving 3 bases of the junction unmatched. The CDR3 totals 14 residues. In DNA form, the CDR3 reads TGCGCCAGCGGGGACAGGGTGAGCACAGATACGCAGTATTTT. It specifies CASGDRVSTDTQYF.

This chain joins TRBV5-5 and TRBJ1-4, with TRBD1 identical over 8 bases. Losses at the gene ends were 5 bases for V and 4 bases for J; bases not matched to a gene: 7. Germline assignment: CDR1 SGHKS and CDR2 YYEKEE (reference sequence). CDR3 length: 15 residues. This chain's CDR3 is CASSFTGGYNEKLFF. The DNA for the CDR3 is TGTGCCAGCAGTTTCACAGGGGGTTATAATGAAAAACTGTTTTTT.

The rearrangement links TRBV6-5 to TRBJ1-2, with D hard to call. CDR1 is MNHEY, CDR2 SVGAGI, per germline. Trimming removed 5 bases at V and 5 bases at J, with 12 bases between. The CDR3 extends over 13 amino acids. The CDR3 coding sequence is TGTGCCAGCAGTAGAGAGAGCTCTTATGGCTACACCTTC. Amino acids: CASSRESSYGYTF.

On this clone: At one end, the junction sequence differs from germline, possibly due to a read error. The rearrangement joins TRBV7-7 to TRBJ2-3, with a possible D match to TRBD2 (6 bases). The CDR3 loop spans 15 amino acids. Germline V gene sequence: CDR1 SSHAT, CDR2 FNYEAQ (reference sequence). This CDR3 is CASSPSGVPTDTQYF. Written as DNA, the CDR3 is TGTGCTAGCAGCCCCTCGGGAGTTCCCACAGATACGCAGTATTTT. The variable domain in full, completed from reference TRBV7-7 and TRBJ2-3, reads GAGVSQSPRYKVTKRGQDVTLRCDPISSHATLYWYQQALGQGPEFLTYFNYEAQPDKSGLPSDRFSAERPEGSISTLTIQRTEQRDSAMYRCASSPSGVPTDTQYFGPGTRLTVL.

The chain joins TRBV14 to TRBJ2-2; D remains unclear. The CDR3 contains 14 residues. Trimming removed 4 bases at V and 8 bases at J, with 14 bases between. Germline V CDR1 and CDR2: SGHDN, FVKESK. The CDR3 here is CASSLPGARGELFF. CDR3 in DNA: TGTGCCAGCAGCCTTCCAGGAGCTCGGGGGGAGCTGTTTTTT.

This chain connects TRBV27 to TRBJ2-2; D gene uncertain. Trimming left V 9 bases short and J 5 bases short, with 22 bases between. This CDR3 comprises 16 residues. Germline CDR1 MNHEY, CDR2 SMNVEV (reference sequence). This CDR3 reads CASSNGRSPVTGELFF. The CDR3 nucleotides read TGTGCCAGTTCGAACGGACGTTCACCGGTAACCGGGGAGCTGTTTTTT.

The chain carries TRBV6-1 and TRBJ2-7; possibly TRBD1 for D (6 bases). Looked up from germline, CDR1 is MNHNS and CDR2 is SASEGT. CDR3 length equals 19 residues. V lost 4 bases to trimming and J lost 4 bases, with 29 bases between them. CDR3 loop: CASSARAGELIIQGYEQYF. In DNA, the CDR3 is TGTGCCAGCAGTGCCCGGGCAGGGGAATTAATCATACAGGGATACGAGCAGTACTTC.

The rearrangement joins TRBV7-2 to TRBJ2-7, with 7 nucleotides matching TRBD2. The CDR3 has 14 residues. In germline, CDR1 is SGHTA, CDR2 FQGNSA. With V trimmed by 5 bases and J by 7 bases, 11 bases remained unmatched. The CDR3 nucleotides read TGTGCCAGCAGCACCCTGGGAGCGGGATCAGAGCAGTACTTC. This translates into CASSTLGAGSEQYF.

The chain links TRBV5-4 to TRBJ1-1; the match to TRBD1 covers 7 bases. The ends lost 4 bases at V and 0 bases at J; junction bases unmatched: 9. The CDR3 is made up of 16 amino acids. Germline-derived CDR1 and CDR2 are SGHNT and YYREEE (reference sequence). CDR3 coding DNA: TGTGCCAGCAGCGCAGGGACAGCTGGGGTGAACACTGAAGCTTTCTTT. This codes for CASSAGTAGVNTEAFF. Using reference TRBV5-4 and TRBJ1-1 for the parts outside the CDR3, the full variable domain is ETGVTQSPTHLIKTRGQQVTLRCSSQSGHNTVSWYQQALGQGPQFIFQYYREEENGRGNFPPRFSGLQFPNYSSELNVNALELDDSALYLCASSAGTAGVNTEAFFGQGTRLTVV.

This clone was detected once. The chain has TRBV30 and TRBJ2-7; TRBD2 might be the D (6 bases). Trimming left V 3 bases short and J 0 bases short, with 12 bases between. This CDR3 comprises 14 residues. The germline gives CDR1 GTSNPN, CDR2 SVGIG (reference sequence). In DNA form, the CDR3 reads TGTGCCTGGAGGGACGGGGGAGCCTCCTACGAGCAGTACTTC. It encodes CAWRDGGASYEQYF.

V is TRBV9 and J is TRBJ2-7; no clear D. Trimming pared 0 bases from V and 7 bases from J, leaving 11 bases between. This CDR3 region has 13 residues. In germline, CDR1 is SGDLS, CDR2 YYNGEE. For the CDR3, the DNA is TGTGCCAGCAGCGTAGTAAGAAGTGAGGAGCAGTACTTC. As protein: CASSVVRSEEQYF.